This T cell receptor beta chain was captured by sequencing in a study of T-cell memory formation after mild COVID-19. Study-wide findings and caveats: Mostly located in CM and EM were contracting CD4+ clones, with contracting CD8+ clones located in EMRA.

In regard to this clonotype: Its specificity is unknown.

TCRdb passed the 5' RACE reads through MiXCR, listing each CDR3 protein once. The table shows 250,000 to 350,000 distinct CDR3 sequences, with around 15% occurring only once. CDR1 is SNHLY and CDR2 is FYNNEI in the germline V gene. CDR3 length equals 20 residues. After removal of 1 base from V and 0 bases from J, the junction contained 7 bases not matched to a gene. The sequenced sample consisted of PBMCs or a T cell subset sorted from them (not recorded which). The TCR originated in a man aged 18 to 30 who had mild COVID-19 (a few samples of this study predate the infection). Cell type and time point are not known. The V gene is TRBV2, the J gene TRBJ2-4, with 15 bases identical to TRBD2. Written as DNA, the CDR3 is TGTGCCAGCAGTGAAGATTATGGACTAGCGGGGGGGCTAGCCAAAAACATTCAGTACTTC. Protein product: CASSEDYGLAGGLAKNIQYF.